The TCR beta chain under discussion was sequenced for a study of shared clonotypes between healthy human individuals. Study results and limitations: Depth of sequencing was expected to influence donor clonotype sharing. Non-shared clonotypes had lower generation probabilities than those shared by all four donors.

Deep level was the assay's run setting. The repertoire was sequenced with immunoSEQ multiplex PCR; TCRdb's copy has only in-frame clones and lacks some. The table has 600,000 to 750,000 clones, 90% seen once. A remark on this clone: Its target is unknown.

The sequencing input was memory CD8+ T cells from PBMCs. Subset described: CD45RO+ cells pooled with CCR7-negative TemRA cells. The clonotype was recovered from a young man in good health. Some clones in this sample may be carry-over from other donors' samples.

CDR3 DNA: TGCGCCAGCAGCCCCAATGGGGGGGGTAATGAGCAGTTCTTC. It specifies CASSPNGGGNEQFF. This chain uses TRBV4-3 with TRBJ2-1; 7 nucleotides align to TRBD2. This CDR3 region has 14 residues. The germline gives CDR1 LGHNA, CDR2 YSLEER. Trimming cost V 4 bases and J 7 bases; bases outside gene matches: 7.